One sample yielded the 21 T cell receptor beta chains listed below, sequenced in a study of blood T cells in healthy people across ages. Alongside a J-beta primer mix, a sample-barcoded 5' primer served in a second PCR lasting 7 to 11 cycles. MiXCR, applied by TCRdb to the 5' RACE reads, yields one record per CDR3 protein. The sample consists of more than 1,400,000 distinct CDR3 sequences, about 40% of them appearing once. Sequenced input: blood. Receptors were obtained from a woman aged 18 to 35 in good health.

The V gene is TRBV20-1, the J gene TRBJ2-5; 9 nucleotides line up with TRBD2. CDR1 is DFQATT, CDR2 SNEGSKA, per germline (reference sequence). There are 16 residues in the CDR3. V gave up 3 bases and J gave up 0 bases; unmatched junction bases: 8. The CDR3 sequence: CSARGVLAGNQETQYF. The DNA of the CDR3 is TGCAGTGCTAGGGGGGTTCTAGCGGGGAACCAAGAGACCCAGTACTTC.

This clonotype was picked up one time. The CDR3 DNA sequence: TGTGCCAGCAGCGGTTACAGGTCTAACTATGGCTACACCTTC. Encoded protein: CASSGYRSNYGYTF. The chain uses TRBV21-1 and TRBJ1-2; TRBD1, as called in the table, went unchecked against the DNA. TRBV21-1 is reported as a pseudogene. The CDR3 spans 14 residues.

Notes on this clonotype: At one end the junction does not follow the germline gene, possibly because of a read error. This rearrangement joins TRBV12-3 or TRBV12-4 to TRBJ1-2; D is ambiguous. CDR3 length: 13 residues. CDR3 protein: CASIPTANYGHTF. For the CDR3, the DNA is TGTGCCAGCATCCCCACGGCAAACTATGGCCACACCTTC.

The chain uses TRBV5-1 and TRBJ2-5; 8 bases are a match to TRBD2. V shed 0 bases and J 4 bases; nucleotides not matched to a gene: 5. Germline values: CDR1 SGHRS, CDR2 YFSETQ. The CDR3 runs 15 residues. CDR3 DNA: TGCGCCAGCAGCTTGGGCAAGAGCGGGGGAGAGACCCAGTACTTC. It encodes CASSLGKSGGETQYF.

The chain recombines TRBV6-5 with TRBJ2-1; D is possibly TRBD1 (5 bases). Germline V gives CDR1 MNHEY, CDR2 SVGAGI. This CDR3 region has 13 residues. V shed 8 bases and J shed 5 bases, with 13 bases lying between them. The CDR3 DNA reads TGTGCCAGCCCGCCCCTAGGGGACAATGAGCAGTTCTTC. It encodes CASPPLGDNEQFF.

This clonotype turned up a few times. The V and J genes are TRBV20-1 and TRBJ2-1; D not certain. The V and J ends lost 4 bases and 6 bases respectively, with 4 bases between them. This CDR3 spans 10 amino acids. Germline values: CDR1 DFQATT, CDR2 SNEGSKA (reference sequence). CDR3 DNA sequence: TGCAGTGCTACGACCAATGAGCAGTTCTTC. Its translation is CSATTNEQFF.

This clonotype was counted only a few times. V and J are TRBV5-1 and TRBJ2-1, with D perhaps matching TRBD1 or TRBD2 (5 bases each). The CDR3 is 14 residues long. Germline V gene data show CDR1 as SGHRS and CDR2 as YFSETQ. Trimming took off 1 base at V and 8 bases at J, with 13 bases between the two ends. CDR3 nucleotide sequence: TGCGCCAGCAGCTTGAGGGACCTCCGGGATGAGCAGTTCTTC. This translates into CASSLRDLRDEQFF. The entire variable domain, with the rest obtained from reference TRBV5-1 and TRBJ2-1, is as follows: KAGVTQTPRYLIKTRGQQVTLSCSPISGHRSVSWYQQTPGQGLQFLFEYFSETQRNKGNFPGRFSGRQFSNSRSEMNVSTLELGDSALYLCASSLRDLRDEQFFGPGTRLTVL.

This clonotype has at least ten counts. This chain joins TRBV29-1 and TRBJ2-1; TRBD2 agrees at 14 bases. Germline-derived CDR1 and CDR2 are SQVTM and ANQGSEA. The CDR3 loop spans 14 amino acids. Trimming took 6 bases from V and 10 from J; bases not matched to a gene: 8. The CDR3 DNA reads as TGCAGCGTGGCCGGGACTAGCGGGGGTGGGGAGCAGTTCTTC. Translation gives CSVAGTSGGGEQFF.

This clonotype has more than one count but fewer than ten. This sequence joins TRBV20-1 and TRBJ2-7, with 10 nucleotides matching TRBD1. The CDR3 covers 15 residues. Germline V gene sequence: CDR1 DFQATT, CDR2 SNEGSKA (reference sequence). V trimming: 7 bases; J trimming: 1 base; junction bases outside the gene matches: 10. The CDR3 sequence is CSVSGEDRGSYEQYF. The DNA for the CDR3 is TGCAGTGTCAGTGGTGAGGACAGGGGGTCCTACGAGCAGTACTTC.

This chain joins TRBV6-1 and TRBJ2-7; TRBD2 is a possible D gene (5 bases). Germline CDR1 reads MNHNS; CDR2 reads SASEGT. V was shortened by 0 bases and J by 6 bases, with 6 bases between the two germline ends. There are 12 residues in the CDR3. The CDR3 sequence is CASSEARVEQYF. CDR3 nucleotides: TGTGCCAGCAGTGAAGCGCGGGTCGAGCAGTACTTC.

This clonotype has a handful of counts. The rearrangement joins TRBV6-1 to TRBJ2-3, with 7 positions matching TRBD2. After removal of 7 bases from V and 3 bases from J, the junction contained 13 bases not matched to a gene. This CDR3 has 16 amino acids. The V gene's germline CDR1 is MNHNS and CDR2 SASEGT. The CDR3 sequence: CASNNLVASGTDTQYF. The CDR3 region has the DNA TGTGCCAGCAACAACCTGGTGGCTAGCGGAACAGATACGCAGTATTTT.

V and J are TRBV27 and TRBJ2-1; 10 bases map to TRBD2. This CDR3 is 14 amino acids long. The germline CDR1 and CDR2 sequences are MNHEY and SMNVEV (reference sequence). V shed 6 bases and J 9 bases; nucleotides not matched to a gene: 8. In DNA, the CDR3 is TGTGCCAGCAGCCTAAGCGGGGGGGCTGTTGAGCAGTTCTTC. It translates to CASSLSGGAVEQFF.

The gene calls are TRBV10-3 and TRBJ1-3; D gene unclear. This CDR3 has 12 amino acids. CDR1 ENHRY and CDR2 SYGVKD come from the germline V gene. V lost 8 bases and J lost 2, with 7 bases in between. The CDR3 protein is CAIWMAGNTIYF. DNA of the CDR3: TGTGCCATCTGGATGGCTGGAAACACCATATATTTT.

Turning to this clonotype: One junction end disagrees with the germline gene, perhaps due to a read error. V is TRBV29-1 and J is TRBJ1-2, with TRBD1 as a possible D gene (6 bases). Germline CDR1 is SQVTM and CDR2 is ANQGSEA. CDR3 size: 12 residues. CDR3 nucleotides: TGCAGCGACAGGGTCTCTAACTGTGGCTACACCTTC. It encodes CSDRVSNCGYTF. Using reference TRBV29-1 and TRBJ1-2 for the parts outside the CDR3, the full variable domain is SAVISQKPSRDICQRGTSLTIQCQVDSQVTMMFWYRQQPGQSLTLIATANQGSEATYESGFVIDKFPISRPNLTFSTLTVSNMSPEDSSIYLCSDRVSNCGYTFGSGTRLTVV.

This rearrangement joins TRBV12-3 or TRBV12-4 to TRBJ1-5; 9 bases agree with TRBD1. The junction had 2 bases not matched to a gene; V was cut back by 6 bases and J by 5 bases. The CDR3 covers 13 residues. The DNA of the CDR3 is TGTGCCAGCAGGTGGACAGGGGATCAGCCCCAGCATTTT. Residues: CASRWTGDQPQHF.

This clonotype was seen ten or more times. The genes are TRBV20-1 and TRBJ2-5; no clear D. Per germline, CDR1 DFQATT and CDR2 SNEGSKA (reference sequence). V lost 3 bases, J lost 2 bases, and 10 bases lay in between. This CDR3 contains 13 residues. CDR3 region: CSARVTEQETQYF. The CDR3 bases are TGCAGTGCTAGGGTTACAGAACAAGAGACCCAGTACTTC.

V gene TRBV2 combines with J gene TRBJ1-1; D is possibly TRBD1 (6 bases). Deletions cut 8 bases from V and 1 base from J, with 14 bases between. This CDR3 spans 14 amino acids. CDR1 is SNHLY, CDR2 FYNNEI, per germline. The CDR3 loop reads CASLGGGRNTEAFF. CDR3 DNA: TGTGCCAGCCTAGGGGGAGGAAGGAACACTGAAGCTTTCTTT.

This CDR3 is CASSSSGSGASSGNTIYF. CDR3 in DNA: TGTGCCAGCAGCTCGAGTGGGTCAGGGGCATCCTCTGGAAACACCATATATTTT. The chain uses TRBV5-4 and TRBJ1-3; D is possibly TRBD1 (6 bases). Trimming removed 3 bases at V and 0 bases at J, with 19 bases between. The CDR3 loop spans 18 amino acids. Germline CDR1 SGHNT, CDR2 YYREEE (reference sequence). Drawing the rest from reference TRBV5-4 and TRBJ1-3, the complete variable domain is ETGVTQSPTHLIKTRGQQVTLRCSSQSGHNTVSWYQQALGQGPQFIFQYYREEENGRGNFPPRFSGLQFPNYSSELNVNALELDDSALYLCASSSSGSGASSGNTIYFGEGSWLTVV.

This rearrangement joins TRBV29-1 to TRBJ2-3; D is perhaps TRBD2 (6 bases). The CDR3 covers 17 residues. Germline CDR1 and CDR2: SQVTM and ANQGSEA. V gave up 1 base and J gave up 0 bases, with 17 bases separating them. The CDR3 DNA reads as TGCAGCGTTGAAGGACGGTCGGGGGAAACTAGCACAGATACGCAGTATTTT. Translated: CSVEGRSGETSTDTQYF.

This clonotype turned up a few times. The V gene is TRBV6-5, the J gene TRBJ2-5, with D perhaps TRBD2 (6 bases). V gave up 5 bases and J gave up 11 bases, with 27 bases separating them. This CDR3 is built from 16 residues. The germline V gene has CDR1 MNHEY and CDR2 SVGAGI. This CDR3 is CASSNQRDGGPDEQYF. The CDR3 nucleotides are TGTGCCAGCAGTAATCAGAGAGATGGAGGGCCAGATGAGCAGTACTTC.

V is TRBV12-3 or TRBV12-4 and J is TRBJ2-3; 12 bases are a match to TRBD2. This CDR3 contains 15 residues. V trimming: 0 bases; J trimming: 10 bases; junction bases outside the gene matches: 5. The CDR3 sequence is CASSLALGLAGSQYF. As DNA, the CDR3 is TGTGCCAGCAGTTTAGCACTCGGACTAGCGGGATCGCAGTATTTT.